Listed below are T cell receptor beta chains from one sample, sequenced in a study of T cells in Graves' hyperthyroidism and ophthalmopathy. TCRdb called the multiplex PCR reads again in MiXCR, with one record for every CDR3 protein. The sample lists about 260,000 distinct CDR3 sequences, under 30% occurring once. The sample comprised blood. These receptor sequences come from a man aged 35 to 55 with Graves' hyperthyroidism that later progressed to Graves' ophthalmopathy. CDR3s include the opening cysteine and the closing phenylalanine or tryptophan. The order of the fields is clone size, D gene, J gene, V gene, CDR3 DNA, CDR3 protein. The D gene is left open where the match is weak. A clone size is listed for some rows: how often the clone was seen (once, few, many), or a class if it is expanded.

clone_size: many; d_call: TRBD2; j_call: TRBJ2-5; v_call: TRBV20-1; cdr3_nt: TGCAGTGCTAACCGCCCTCCCTCTAGCGGGAGACGAGGGGAGACCCAGTACTTC; cdr3_aa: CSANRPPSSGRRGETQYF
clone_size: many; d_call: TRBD1; j_call: TRBJ1-6; v_call: TRBV5-1; cdr3_nt: TGCGCCAGCAGCCCAGGACAGGAGAATTCACCCCTCCACTTT; cdr3_aa: CASSPGQENSPLHF
clone_size: once; d_call: -; j_call: TRBJ2-4; v_call: TRBV25-1; cdr3_nt: TGTGCCAGCAGTGGTGACTTGGACATTCAGTACTTC; cdr3_aa: CASSGDLDIQYF
clone_size: -; d_call: TRBD1; j_call: TRBJ1-1; v_call: TRBV4-3; cdr3_nt: TGCGCCAGCAGCCAAGTCGAGGGGGCGGGTGTCGGGGACACTGAAGCTTTCTTT; cdr3_aa: CASSQVEGAGVGDTEAFF
clone_size: many; d_call: TRBD1; j_call: TRBJ2-5; v_call: TRBV7-9; cdr3_nt: TGTGCCAGCAGCACCCGACAGGGGGCATTGGAGACCCAGTACTTC; cdr3_aa: CASSTRQGALETQYF
clone_size: many; d_call: -; j_call: TRBJ1-3; v_call: TRBV30; cdr3_nt: TGTGCACAACACCGGTCCGGGGACTTTGGAAACACCATATATTTT; cdr3_aa: CAQHRSGDFGNTIYF
clone_size: -; d_call: TRBD1; j_call: TRBJ1-1; v_call: TRBV19; cdr3_nt: TGTGCCAGTAGTTCGGGGGACAGGGGGAACACTGAAGCTTTCTTT; cdr3_aa: CASSSGDRGNTEAFF
clone_size: -; d_call: TRBD1; j_call: TRBJ1-1; v_call: TRBV11-2; cdr3_nt: TGTGCCAGCAGCTTAAATTTACAGGGGCCGAACACTGAAGCTTTCTTT; cdr3_aa: CASSLNLQGPNTEAFF
clone_size: many; d_call: -; j_call: TRBJ2-7; v_call: TRBV6-2/TRBV6-3; cdr3_nt: TGTGCCAGCAGTTACTCCGGGGGACGGGGCTCCTACGAGCAGTACTTC; cdr3_aa: CASSYSGGRGSYEQYF
clone_size: -; d_call: TRBD1; j_call: TRBJ2-5; v_call: TRBV5-1; cdr3_nt: TGCGCCAGCAGCGGGCGGACAGGGCCCCAAGAGACCCAGTACTTC; cdr3_aa: CASSGRTGPQETQYF
clone_size: once; d_call: TRBD1; j_call: TRBJ2-7; v_call: TRBV6-1; cdr3_nt: TGTGCCAGCAGCCCCGACAGGGAGTTCTACGAGCAGTACTTC; cdr3_aa: CASSPDREFYEQYF
clone_size: many; d_call: TRBD2; j_call: TRBJ2-7; v_call: TRBV10-2; cdr3_nt: TGCGCCGTACAACATAGCGGGCGAGAGCAGTACTTC; cdr3_aa: CAVQHSGREQYF
clone_size: many; d_call: -; j_call: TRBJ2-6; v_call: TRBV28; cdr3_nt: TGTGCCAGCAGTAGATTCCCTAGGGGATACTCTGGGGCCAACGTCCTGACTTTC; cdr3_aa: CASSRFPRGYSGANVLTF
clone_size: many; d_call: -; j_call: TRBJ2-7; v_call: TRBV7-8; cdr3_nt: TGTGCCAGCAGCTCCCGACGATCCTACGAGCAGTACTTC; cdr3_aa: CASSSRRSYEQYF
clone_size: -; d_call: -; j_call: TRBJ2-5; v_call: TRBV15; cdr3_nt: TGTGCCACCAGCGTAACAGGGATCCAAGAGACCCAGTACTTC; cdr3_aa: CATSVTGIQETQYF